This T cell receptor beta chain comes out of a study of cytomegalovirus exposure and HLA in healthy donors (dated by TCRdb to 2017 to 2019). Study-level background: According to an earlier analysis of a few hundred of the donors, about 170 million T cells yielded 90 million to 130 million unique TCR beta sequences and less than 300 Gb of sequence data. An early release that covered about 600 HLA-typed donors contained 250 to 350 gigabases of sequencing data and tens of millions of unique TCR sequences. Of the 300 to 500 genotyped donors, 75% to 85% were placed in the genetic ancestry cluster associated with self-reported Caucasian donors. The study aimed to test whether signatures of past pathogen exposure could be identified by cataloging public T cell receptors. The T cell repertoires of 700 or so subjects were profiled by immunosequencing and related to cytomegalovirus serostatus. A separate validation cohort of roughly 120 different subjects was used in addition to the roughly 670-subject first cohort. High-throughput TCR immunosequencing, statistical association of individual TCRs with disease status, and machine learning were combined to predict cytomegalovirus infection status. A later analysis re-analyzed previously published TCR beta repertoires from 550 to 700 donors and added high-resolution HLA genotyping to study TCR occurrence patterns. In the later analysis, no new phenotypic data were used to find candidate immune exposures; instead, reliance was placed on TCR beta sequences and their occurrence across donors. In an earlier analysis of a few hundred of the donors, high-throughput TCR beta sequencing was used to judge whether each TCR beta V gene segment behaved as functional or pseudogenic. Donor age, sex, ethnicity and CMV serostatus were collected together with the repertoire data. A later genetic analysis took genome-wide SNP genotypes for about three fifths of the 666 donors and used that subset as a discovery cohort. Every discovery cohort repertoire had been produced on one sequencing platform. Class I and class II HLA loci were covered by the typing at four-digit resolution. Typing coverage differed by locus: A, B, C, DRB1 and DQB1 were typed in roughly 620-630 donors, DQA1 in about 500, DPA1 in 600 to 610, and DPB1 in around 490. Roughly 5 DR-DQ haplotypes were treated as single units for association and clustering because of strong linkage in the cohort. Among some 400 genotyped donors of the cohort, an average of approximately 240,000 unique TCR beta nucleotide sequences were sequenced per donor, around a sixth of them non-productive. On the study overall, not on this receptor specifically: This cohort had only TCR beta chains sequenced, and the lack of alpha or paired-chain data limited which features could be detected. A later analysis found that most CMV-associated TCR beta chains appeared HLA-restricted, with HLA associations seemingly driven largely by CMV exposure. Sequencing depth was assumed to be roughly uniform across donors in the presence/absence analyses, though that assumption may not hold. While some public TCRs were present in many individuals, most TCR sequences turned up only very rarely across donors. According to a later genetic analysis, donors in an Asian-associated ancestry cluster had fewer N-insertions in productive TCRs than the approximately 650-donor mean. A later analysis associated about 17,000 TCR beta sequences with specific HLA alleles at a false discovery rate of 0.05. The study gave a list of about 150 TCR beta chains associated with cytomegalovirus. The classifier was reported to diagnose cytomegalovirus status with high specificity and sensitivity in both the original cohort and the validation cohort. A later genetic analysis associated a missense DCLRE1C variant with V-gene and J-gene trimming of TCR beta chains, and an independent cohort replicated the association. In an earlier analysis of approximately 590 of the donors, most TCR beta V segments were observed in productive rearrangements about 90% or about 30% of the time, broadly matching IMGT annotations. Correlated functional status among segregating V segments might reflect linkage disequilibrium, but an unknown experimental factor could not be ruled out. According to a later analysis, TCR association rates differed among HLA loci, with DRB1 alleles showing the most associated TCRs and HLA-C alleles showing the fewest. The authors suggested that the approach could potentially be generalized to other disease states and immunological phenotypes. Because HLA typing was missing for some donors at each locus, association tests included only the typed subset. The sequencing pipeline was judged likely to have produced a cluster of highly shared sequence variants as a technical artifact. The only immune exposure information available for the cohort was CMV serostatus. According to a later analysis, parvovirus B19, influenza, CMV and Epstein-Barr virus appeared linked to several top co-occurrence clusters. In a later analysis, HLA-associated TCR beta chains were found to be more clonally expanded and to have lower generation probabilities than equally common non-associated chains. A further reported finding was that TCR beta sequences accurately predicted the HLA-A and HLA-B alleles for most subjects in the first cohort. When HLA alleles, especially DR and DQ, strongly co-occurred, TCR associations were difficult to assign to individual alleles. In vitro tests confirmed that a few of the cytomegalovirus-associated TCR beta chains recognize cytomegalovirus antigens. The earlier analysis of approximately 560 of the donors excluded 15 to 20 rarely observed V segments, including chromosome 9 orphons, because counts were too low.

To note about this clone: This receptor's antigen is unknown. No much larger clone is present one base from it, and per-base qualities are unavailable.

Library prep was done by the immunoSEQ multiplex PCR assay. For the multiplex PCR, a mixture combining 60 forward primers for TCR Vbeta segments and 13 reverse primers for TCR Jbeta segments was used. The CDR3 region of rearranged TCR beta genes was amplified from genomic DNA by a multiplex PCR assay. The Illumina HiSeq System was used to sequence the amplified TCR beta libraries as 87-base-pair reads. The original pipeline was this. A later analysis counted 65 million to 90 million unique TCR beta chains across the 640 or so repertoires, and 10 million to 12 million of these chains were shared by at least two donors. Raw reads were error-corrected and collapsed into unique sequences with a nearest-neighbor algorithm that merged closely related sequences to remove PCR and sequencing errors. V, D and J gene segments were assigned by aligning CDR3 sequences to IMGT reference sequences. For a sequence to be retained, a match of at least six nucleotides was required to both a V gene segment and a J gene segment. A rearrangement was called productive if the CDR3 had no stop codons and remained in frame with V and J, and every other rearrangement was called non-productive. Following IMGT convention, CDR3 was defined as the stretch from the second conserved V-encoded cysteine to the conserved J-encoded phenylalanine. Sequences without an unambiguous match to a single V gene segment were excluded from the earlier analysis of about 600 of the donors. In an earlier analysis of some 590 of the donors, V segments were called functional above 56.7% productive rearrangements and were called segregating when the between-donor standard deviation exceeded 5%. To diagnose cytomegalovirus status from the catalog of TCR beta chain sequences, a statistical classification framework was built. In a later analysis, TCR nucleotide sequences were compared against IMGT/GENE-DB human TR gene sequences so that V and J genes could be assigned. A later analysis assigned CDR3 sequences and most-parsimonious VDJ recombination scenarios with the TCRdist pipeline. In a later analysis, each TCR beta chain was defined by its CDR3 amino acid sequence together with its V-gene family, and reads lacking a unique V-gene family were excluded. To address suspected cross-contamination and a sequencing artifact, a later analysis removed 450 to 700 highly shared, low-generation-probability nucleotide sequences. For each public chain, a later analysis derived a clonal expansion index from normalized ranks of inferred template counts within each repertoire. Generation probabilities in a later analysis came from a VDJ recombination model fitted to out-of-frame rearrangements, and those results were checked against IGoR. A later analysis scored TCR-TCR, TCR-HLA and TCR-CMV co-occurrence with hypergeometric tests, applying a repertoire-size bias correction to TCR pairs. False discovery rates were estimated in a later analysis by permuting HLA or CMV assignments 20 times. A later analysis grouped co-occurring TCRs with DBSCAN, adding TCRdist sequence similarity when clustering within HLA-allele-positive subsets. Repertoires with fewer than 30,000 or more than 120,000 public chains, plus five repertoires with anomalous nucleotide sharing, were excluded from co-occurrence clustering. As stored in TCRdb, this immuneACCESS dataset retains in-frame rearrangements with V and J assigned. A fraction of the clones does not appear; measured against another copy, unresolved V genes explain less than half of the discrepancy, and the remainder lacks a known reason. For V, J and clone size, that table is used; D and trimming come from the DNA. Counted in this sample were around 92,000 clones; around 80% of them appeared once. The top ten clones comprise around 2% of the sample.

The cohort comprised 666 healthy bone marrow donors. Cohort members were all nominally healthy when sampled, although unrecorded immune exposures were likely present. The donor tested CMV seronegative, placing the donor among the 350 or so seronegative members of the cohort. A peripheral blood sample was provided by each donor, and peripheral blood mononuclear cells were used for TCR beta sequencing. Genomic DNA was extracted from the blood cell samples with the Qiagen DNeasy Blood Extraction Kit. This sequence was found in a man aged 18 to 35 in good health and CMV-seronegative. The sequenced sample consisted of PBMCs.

In nucleotides, the sequence is TGTGCCAGCAGCTTAGGAGTAGGACAGGGGTCTGCAGATACGCAGTATTTT. The resulting protein is CASSLGVGQGSADTQYF. The rearrangement combines TRBV7-6 with TRBJ2-3; 9 bases in the junction line up with TRBD1. Looking up the germline V gene yields CDR1 SGHVS and CDR2 FNYEAQ. The germline V end is reduced by 1 base and the J end by 4 bases; junction bases left unmatched: 9. The CDR3 covers 17 residues, taking in both the cysteine and the phenylalanine. Of the read, only the CDR3 DNA is kept; its 51 bases are in frame from base 1.